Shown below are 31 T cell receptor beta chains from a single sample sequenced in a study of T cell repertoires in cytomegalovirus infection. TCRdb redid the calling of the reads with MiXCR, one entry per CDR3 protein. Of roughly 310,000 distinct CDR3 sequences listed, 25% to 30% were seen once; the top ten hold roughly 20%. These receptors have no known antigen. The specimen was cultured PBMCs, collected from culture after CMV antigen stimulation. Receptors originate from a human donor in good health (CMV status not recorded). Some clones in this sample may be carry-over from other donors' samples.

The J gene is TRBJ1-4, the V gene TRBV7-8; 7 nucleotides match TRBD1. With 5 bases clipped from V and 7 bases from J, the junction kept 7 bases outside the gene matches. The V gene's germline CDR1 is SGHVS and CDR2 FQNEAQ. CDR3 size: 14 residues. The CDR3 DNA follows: TGTGCCAGCAGCGTGACAGGGCTGGGTGAAAAACTGTTTTTT. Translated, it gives CASSVTGLGEKLFF.

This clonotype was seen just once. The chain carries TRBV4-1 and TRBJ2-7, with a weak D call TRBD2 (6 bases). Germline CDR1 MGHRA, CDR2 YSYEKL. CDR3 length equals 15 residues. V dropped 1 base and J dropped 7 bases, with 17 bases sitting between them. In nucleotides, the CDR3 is TGCGCCAGCAGCCAAGCCTGGGGTCCCCGGGAGGAGCAGTACTTC. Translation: CASSQAWGPREEQYF.

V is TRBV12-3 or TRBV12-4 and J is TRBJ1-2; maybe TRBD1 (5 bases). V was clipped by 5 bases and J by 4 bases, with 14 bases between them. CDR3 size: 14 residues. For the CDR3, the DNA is TGTGCCAGCAGTGGCCCAGGGTTCATCTATGGCTACACCTTC. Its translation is CASSGPGFIYGYTF.

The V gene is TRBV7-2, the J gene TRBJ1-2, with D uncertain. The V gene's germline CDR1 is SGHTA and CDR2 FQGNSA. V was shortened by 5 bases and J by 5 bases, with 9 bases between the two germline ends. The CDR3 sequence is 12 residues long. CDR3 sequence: CASSPQAYGYTF. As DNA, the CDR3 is TGTGCCAGCAGCCCCCAGGCGTATGGCTACACCTTC.

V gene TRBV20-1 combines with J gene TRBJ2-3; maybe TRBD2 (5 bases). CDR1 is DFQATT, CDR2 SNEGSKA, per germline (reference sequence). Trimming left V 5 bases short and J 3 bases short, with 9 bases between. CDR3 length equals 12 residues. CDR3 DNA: TGCAGTGCTCGCCCGGGGACAGATACGCAGTATTTT. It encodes CSARPGTDTQYF.

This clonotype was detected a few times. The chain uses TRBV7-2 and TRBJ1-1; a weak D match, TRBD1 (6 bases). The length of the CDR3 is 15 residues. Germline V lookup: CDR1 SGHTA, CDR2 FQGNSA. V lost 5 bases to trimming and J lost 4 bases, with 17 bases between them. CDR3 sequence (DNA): TGTGCCAGCAGCCCGGGGGCAGTCGGGGCCACTGAAGCTTTCTTT. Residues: CASSPGAVGATEAFF.

The CDR3 sequence: CASRAGIGIVDTEAFF. The CDR3 coding sequence is TGTGCCAGTAGAGCGGGGATTGGAATTGTGGACACTGAAGCTTTCTTT. The genes are TRBV19 and TRBJ1-1; D gene uncertain. Trimming took off 6 bases at V and 3 bases at J, with 20 bases between the two ends. The germline V gene encodes CDR1 LNHDA and CDR2 SQIVND (reference sequence). This CDR3 region has 16 residues.

This chain's CDR3 is CSARDPRDDYGYTF. The CDR3, as DNA: TGCAGTGCTAGAGATCCCAGGGATGACTATGGCTACACCTTC. The rearrangement uses TRBV20-1 and TRBJ1-2; possible D gene TRBD1, 5 bases. V was cut by 0 bases and J by 3 bases, with 11 bases left in between. Germline-derived CDR1 and CDR2 are DFQATT and SNEGSKA (reference sequence). CDR3 length: 14 residues.

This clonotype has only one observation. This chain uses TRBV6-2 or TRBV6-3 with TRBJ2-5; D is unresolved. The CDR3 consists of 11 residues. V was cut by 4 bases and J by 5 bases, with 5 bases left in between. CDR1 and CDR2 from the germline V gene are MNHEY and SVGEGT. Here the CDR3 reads CASSWLETQYF. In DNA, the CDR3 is TGTGCCAGCAGTTGGTTGGAGACCCAGTACTTC.

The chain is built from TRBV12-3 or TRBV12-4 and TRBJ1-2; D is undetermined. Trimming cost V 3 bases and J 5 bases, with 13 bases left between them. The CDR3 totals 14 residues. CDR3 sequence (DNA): TGTGCCAGCAGTTTCGATGGGCAAAAATATGGCTACACCTTC. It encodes CASSFDGQKYGYTF.

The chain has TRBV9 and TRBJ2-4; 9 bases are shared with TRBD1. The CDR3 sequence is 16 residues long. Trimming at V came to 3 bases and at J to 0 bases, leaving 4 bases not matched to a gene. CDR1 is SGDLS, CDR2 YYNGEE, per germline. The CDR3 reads CASSDGDRVAKNIQYF. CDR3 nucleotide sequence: TGTGCCAGCAGCGACGGGGACAGGGTAGCCAAAAACATTCAGTACTTC.

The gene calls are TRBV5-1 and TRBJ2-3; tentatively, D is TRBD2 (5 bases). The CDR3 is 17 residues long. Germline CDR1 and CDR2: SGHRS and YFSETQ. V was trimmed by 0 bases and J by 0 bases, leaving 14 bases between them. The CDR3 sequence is CASSLALVGRSTDTQYF. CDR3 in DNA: TGCGCCAGCAGCTTGGCATTGGTGGGGAGAAGCACAGATACGCAGTATTTT.

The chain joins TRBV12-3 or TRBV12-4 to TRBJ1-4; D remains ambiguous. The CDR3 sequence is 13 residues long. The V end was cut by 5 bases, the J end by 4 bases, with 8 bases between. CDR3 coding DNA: TGTGCCAGCAGTCCCTTAAGTAATGAAAAACTGTTTTTT. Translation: CASSPLSNEKLFF.

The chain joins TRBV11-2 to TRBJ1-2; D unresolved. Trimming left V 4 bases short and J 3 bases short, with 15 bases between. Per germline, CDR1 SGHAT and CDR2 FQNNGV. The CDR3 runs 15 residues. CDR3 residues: CASSSSRGGYYGYTF. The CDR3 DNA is TGTGCCAGCAGCTCCTCCCGAGGTGGATACTATGGCTACACCTTC.

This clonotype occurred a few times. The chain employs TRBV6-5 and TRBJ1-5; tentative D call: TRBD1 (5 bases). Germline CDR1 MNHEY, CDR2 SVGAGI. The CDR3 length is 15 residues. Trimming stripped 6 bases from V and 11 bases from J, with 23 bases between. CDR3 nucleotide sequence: TGTGCCAGCAGACCCCCCGGGGGGAACAGCGGGGCCCAGCATTTT. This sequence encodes CASRPPGGNSGAQHF.

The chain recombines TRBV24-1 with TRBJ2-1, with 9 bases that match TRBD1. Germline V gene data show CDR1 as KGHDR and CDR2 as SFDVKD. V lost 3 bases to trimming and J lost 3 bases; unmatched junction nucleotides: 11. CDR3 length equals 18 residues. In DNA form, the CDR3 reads TGTGCCACCAGTGATCCTGCACCCCGACAGGGGGACTACAATGAGCAGTTCTTC. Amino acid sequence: CATSDPAPRQGDYNEQFF.

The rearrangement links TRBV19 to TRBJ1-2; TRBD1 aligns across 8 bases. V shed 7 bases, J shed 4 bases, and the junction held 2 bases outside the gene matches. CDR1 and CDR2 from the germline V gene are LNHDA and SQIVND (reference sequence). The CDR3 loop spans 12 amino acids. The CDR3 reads CASTGTGYGYTF. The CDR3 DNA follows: TGTGCCAGTACCGGGACAGGCTATGGCTACACCTTC.

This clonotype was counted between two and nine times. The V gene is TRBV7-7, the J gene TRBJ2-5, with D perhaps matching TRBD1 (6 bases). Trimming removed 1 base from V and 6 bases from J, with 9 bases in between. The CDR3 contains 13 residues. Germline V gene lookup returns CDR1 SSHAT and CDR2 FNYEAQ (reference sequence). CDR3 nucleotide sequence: TGTGCCAGCAGCTTAGAACAGGGAAAGACCCAGTACTTC. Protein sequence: CASSLEQGKTQYF.

CDR3 in DNA: TGTGCCAGCAGTTTCGGGTCAGACGGAGAGACCCAGTACTTC. Amino acids: CASSFGSDGETQYF. The chain links TRBV6-5 to TRBJ2-5, with D unclear. The CDR3 has 14 amino acids. CDR1 is MNHEY and CDR2 is SVGAGI in the germline V gene. V was pared by 4 bases and J by 4 bases, with 13 bases between.

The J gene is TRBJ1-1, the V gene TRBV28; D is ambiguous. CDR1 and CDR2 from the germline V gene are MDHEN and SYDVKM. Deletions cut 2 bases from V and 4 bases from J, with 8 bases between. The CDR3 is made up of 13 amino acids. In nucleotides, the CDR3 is TGTGCCAGCAGTTTACAGGCAGTCACTGAAGCTTTCTTT. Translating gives CASSLQAVTEAFF.

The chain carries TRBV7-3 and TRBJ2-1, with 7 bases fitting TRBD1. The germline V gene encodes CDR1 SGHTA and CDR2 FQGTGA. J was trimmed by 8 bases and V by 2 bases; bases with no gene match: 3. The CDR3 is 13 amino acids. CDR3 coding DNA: TGTGCCAGCAGCTTACTACAGGGGTATGAGCAGTTCTTC. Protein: CASSLLQGYEQFF.

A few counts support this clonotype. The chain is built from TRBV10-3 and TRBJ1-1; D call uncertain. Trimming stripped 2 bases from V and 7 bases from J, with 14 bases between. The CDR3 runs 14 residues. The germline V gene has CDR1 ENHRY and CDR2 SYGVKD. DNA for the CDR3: TGTGCCATCAGTGAGGGAGACTCGGGTCTTGAAGCTTTCTTT. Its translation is CAISEGDSGLEAFF.

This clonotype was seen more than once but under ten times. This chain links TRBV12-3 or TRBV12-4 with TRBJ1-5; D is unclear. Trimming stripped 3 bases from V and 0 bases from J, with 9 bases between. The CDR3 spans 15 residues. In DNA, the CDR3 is TGTGCCAGCAGTTTTTCGGCATTTAGCAATCAGCCCCAGCATTTT. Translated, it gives CASSFSAFSNQPQHF.

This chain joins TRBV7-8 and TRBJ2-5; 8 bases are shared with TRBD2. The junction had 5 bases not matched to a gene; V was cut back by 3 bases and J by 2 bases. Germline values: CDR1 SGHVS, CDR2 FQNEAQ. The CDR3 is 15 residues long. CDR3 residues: CASSFRRGAQETQYF. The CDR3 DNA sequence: TGTGCCAGCAGCTTTAGGCGGGGGGCGCAAGAGACCCAGTACTTC.

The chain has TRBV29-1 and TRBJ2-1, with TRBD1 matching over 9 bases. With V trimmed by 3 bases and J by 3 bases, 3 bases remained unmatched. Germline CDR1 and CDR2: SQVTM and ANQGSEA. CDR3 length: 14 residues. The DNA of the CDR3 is TGCAGCGTTGACATGACAGGGGGCTACAATGAGCAGTTCTTC. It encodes CSVDMTGGYNEQFF.

The CDR3 protein is CASSRRGQGAYEQYF. The CDR3 region has the DNA TGTGCCAGCAGTCGACGAGGACAGGGGGCCTACGAGCAGTACTTC. The chain is built from TRBV27 and TRBJ2-7; TRBD1 matches 10 bases. Germline CDR1 is MNHEY and CDR2 is SMNVEV (reference sequence). V was pared by 5 bases and J by 2 bases, with 6 bases of the junction left unmatched. CDR3 length: 15 residues.

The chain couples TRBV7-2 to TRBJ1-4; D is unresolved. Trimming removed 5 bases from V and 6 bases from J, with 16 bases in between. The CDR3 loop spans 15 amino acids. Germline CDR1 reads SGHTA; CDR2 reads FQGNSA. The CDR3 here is CASSQGMGSHEKLFF. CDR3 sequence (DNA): TGTGCCAGCAGCCAAGGGATGGGAAGTCATGAAAAACTGTTTTTT. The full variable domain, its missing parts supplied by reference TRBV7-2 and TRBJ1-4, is GAGVSQSPSNKVTEKGKDVELRCDPISGHTALYWYRQSLGQGLEFLIYFQGNSAPDKSGLPSDRFSAERTGGSVSTLTIQRTQQEDSAVYLCASSQGMGSHEKLFFGSGTQLSVL.

CDR3 in amino acids: CASSILVGGANVLTF. The CDR3 bases are TGTGCCAGTAGTATATTGGTTGGTGGGGCCAACGTCCTGACTTTC. This chain links TRBV19 with TRBJ2-6, with D unclear. Trimming removed 2 bases at V and 3 bases at J, with 8 bases between. There are 15 residues in the CDR3. Germline CDR1 LNHDA, CDR2 SQIVND (reference sequence).

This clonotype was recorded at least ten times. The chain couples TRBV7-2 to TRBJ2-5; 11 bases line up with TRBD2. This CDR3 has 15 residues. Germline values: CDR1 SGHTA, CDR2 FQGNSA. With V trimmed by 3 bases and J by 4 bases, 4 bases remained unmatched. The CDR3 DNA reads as TGTGCCAGCAGCTTCGGGCTAGCGGGGGGAGAGACCCAGTACTTC. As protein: CASSFGLAGGETQYF. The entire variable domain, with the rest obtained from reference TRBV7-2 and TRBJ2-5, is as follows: GAGVSQSPSNKVTEKGKDVELRCDPISGHTALYWYRQSLGQGLEFLIYFQGNSAPDKSGLPSDRFSAERTGGSVSTLTIQRTQQEDSAVYLCASSFGLAGGETQYFGPGTRLLVL.

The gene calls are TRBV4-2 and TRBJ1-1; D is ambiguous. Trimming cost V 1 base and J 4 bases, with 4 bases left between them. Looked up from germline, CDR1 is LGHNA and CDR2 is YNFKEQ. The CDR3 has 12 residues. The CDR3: CASSQGPTEAFF. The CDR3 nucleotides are TGTGCCAGCAGCCAAGGACCCACTGAAGCTTTCTTT.

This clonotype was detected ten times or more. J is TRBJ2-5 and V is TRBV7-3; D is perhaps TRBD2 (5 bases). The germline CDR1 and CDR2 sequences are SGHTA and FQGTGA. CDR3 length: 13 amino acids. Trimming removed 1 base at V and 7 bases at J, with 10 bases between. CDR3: CASSLSPEGTQYF. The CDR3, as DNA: TGTGCCAGCAGCTTAAGCCCTGAGGGGACCCAGTACTTC.